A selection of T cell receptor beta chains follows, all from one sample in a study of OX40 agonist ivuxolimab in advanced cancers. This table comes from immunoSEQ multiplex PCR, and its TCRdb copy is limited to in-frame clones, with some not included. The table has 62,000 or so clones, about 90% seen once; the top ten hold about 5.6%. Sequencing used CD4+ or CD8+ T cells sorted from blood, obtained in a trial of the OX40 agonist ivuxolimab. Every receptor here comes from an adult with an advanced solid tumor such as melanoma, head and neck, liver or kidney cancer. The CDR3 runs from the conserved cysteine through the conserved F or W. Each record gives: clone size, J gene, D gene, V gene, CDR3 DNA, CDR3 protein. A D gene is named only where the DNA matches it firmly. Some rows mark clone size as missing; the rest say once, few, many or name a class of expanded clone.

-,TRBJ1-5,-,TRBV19,TGTGCCAGTAGTATAGATTCGGTGAGGGGAGGTCAGCCCCAGCATTTT,CASSIDSVRGGQPQHF
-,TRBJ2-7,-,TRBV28,TGTGCCAGCAGTTTAGACTGGCGGGGAGACTACGAGCAGTACTTC,CASSLDWRGDYEQYF
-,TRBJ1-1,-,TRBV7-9,TGTGCCAGCAGCTTAGAAAATCAGGGTAATAGGGACACTGAAGCTTTCTTT,CASSLENQGNRDTEAFF
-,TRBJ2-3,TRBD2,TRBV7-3,TGTGCCAGCAGCTTAATGGCGGCTAGCGGGAGTGAGTATACGCAGTATTTT,CASSLMAASGSEYTQYF
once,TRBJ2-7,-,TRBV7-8,TGTGCCAGCAGCTTAGCGCTTGGCGGGGTCCCCTACGAGCAGTACTTC,CASSLALGGVPYEQYF
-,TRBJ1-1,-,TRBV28,TGTGCCAGCAACCTGCGGGGGAACACTGAAGCTTTCTTT,CASNLRGNTEAFF
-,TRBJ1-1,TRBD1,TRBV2,TGTGCCAGCAGTCTACAGGGGCGGGCGGCTTTCTTT,CASSLQGRAAFF
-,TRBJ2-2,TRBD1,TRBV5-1,TGCGCCAGCAGCCGGGTCGCAGGGGGCAGCACCGGGGAGCTGTTTTTT,CASSRVAGGSTGELFF
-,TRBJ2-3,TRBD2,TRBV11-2,TGTGCCAGCAGTATGCTAGAAGCGGGGTTTAGCACAGATACGCAGTATTTT,CASSMLEAGFSTDTQYF
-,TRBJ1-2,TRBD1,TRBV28,TGTGCCACAGAAGACAGGGGTGGTGGCTACACCTTC,CATEDRGGGYTF
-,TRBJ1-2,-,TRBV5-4,TGTGCCAGCAGCTTGGTTGGGGTAGATGGCTACACCTTC,CASSLVGVDGYTF
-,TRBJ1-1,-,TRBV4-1,TGCGCCAGCAGCCAAGATCAGGGTAGGAGCACTGAAGCTTTCTTT,CASSQDQGRSTEAFF
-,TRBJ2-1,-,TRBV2,TGTGCCAGCAGTGAAAGCGGTCAGGACTACAATGAGCAGTTCTTC,CASSESGQDYNEQFF
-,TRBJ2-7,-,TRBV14,TGTGCCAGCAGCCAAGATTGGGCAAGGGCCCACTACGAGCAGTACTTC,CASSQDWARAHYEQYF
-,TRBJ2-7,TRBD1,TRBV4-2,TGTGCCAGCAGCCAACAACCTTTGGGACGGCCAGGGGGCGAGCAGTACTTC,CASSQQPLGRPGGEQYF
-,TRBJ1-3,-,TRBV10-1,TGCGCCAGCAGTGAGTCCCGAGCCAACTCTGGAAACACCATATATTTT,CASSESRANSGNTIYF
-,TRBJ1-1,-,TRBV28,TGTGCCAGCAGACCTCGGAGAGCTCAAATGAACACTGAAGCTTTCTTT,CASRPRRAQMNTEAFF
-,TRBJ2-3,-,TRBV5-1,TGCGCCAGCAGTCCTAGCGTGGCAGATACGCAGTATTTT,CASSPSVADTQYF
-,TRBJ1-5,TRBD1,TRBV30,TGTGCCTGGTCTGAGACAGGGCATAGCAATCAGCCCCAGCATTTT,CAWSETGHSNQPQHF
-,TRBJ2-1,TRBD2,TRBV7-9,TGTGCCAGCAGCTTTCGGGGAGGGAGTAGCAATGAGCAGTTCTTC,CASSFRGGSSNEQFF
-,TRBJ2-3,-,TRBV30,TGTGCCTGGAGAGCCCTAGGAGCTAGCACAGATACGCAGTATTTT,CAWRALGASTDTQYF
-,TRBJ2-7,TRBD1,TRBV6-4,TGTGCCAGCAGTGACTCGTGGGGACAGGCACGGGGCTCCTACGAGCAGTACTTC,CASSDSWGQARGSYEQYF
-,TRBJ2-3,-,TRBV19,TGTGCCAGTAGTATCGGGACGTGGGCAGATACGCAGTATTTT,CASSIGTWADTQYF
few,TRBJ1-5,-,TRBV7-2,TGTGCCAGCAGCCCGGACGGGATAAATCAGCCCCAGCATTTT,CASSPDGINQPQHF
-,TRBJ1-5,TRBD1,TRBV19,TGTGCCAGTAGTGGACAGGTTAATCAGCCCCAGCATTTT,CASSGQVNQPQHF
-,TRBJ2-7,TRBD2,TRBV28,TGTGCCAGCAGCCTGGGGGGGGGACCTCTCTACGAGCAGTACTTC,CASSLGGGPLYEQYF
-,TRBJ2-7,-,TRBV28,TGTGCCAGCAGTTCCGGACGGACTGGTCGGTCCTACGAGCAGTACTTC,CASSSGRTGRSYEQYF
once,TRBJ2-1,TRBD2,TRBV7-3,TGTGCCAGCAGCGGGGGACTAGCGGGAGGCGGCAATGAGCAGTTCTTC,CASSGGLAGGGNEQFF
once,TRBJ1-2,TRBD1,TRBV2,TGTGCCAGCAGTGCCGACAGGGGAATCTATGGCTACACCTTC,CASSADRGIYGYTF
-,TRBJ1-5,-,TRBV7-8,TGTGCCAGCAGCTTAGGTTTTAGGGGCGTAGGCAATCAGCCCCAGCATTTT,CASSLGFRGVGNQPQHF
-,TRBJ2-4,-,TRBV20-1,TGCAGTGCGGAGGTAGGGTCCATTCAGTACTTC,CSAEVGSIQYF
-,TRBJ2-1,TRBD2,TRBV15,TGTGCCACCAGCAGAGAGAGTAGCGGGAGGAATGAGCAGTTCTTC,CATSRESSGRNEQFF
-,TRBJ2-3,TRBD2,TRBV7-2,TGTGCCAGCAGCCCCTCCTCAGGCGGGAGGTTCGATACGCAGTATTTT,CASSPSSGGRFDTQYF
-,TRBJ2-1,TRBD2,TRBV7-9,TGTGCCAGCAGCTTAGCACCCGGACTAGCGGGAGGGCCCGGCAATGAGCAGTTCTTC,CASSLAPGLAGGPGNEQFF
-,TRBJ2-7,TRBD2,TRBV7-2,TGTGCCAGCAGCCCGGGACTAGCCTCCTACGAGCAGTACTTC,CASSPGLASYEQYF
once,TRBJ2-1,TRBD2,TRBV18,TGTGCCAGCTCACCCTCCCTAGCGGAGCTCAATGAGCAGTTCTTC,CASSPSLAELNEQFF
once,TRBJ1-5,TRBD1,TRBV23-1,TGCGCCAGCAGACGGACAGGGGCCAAACAGCCCCAGCATTTT,CASRRTGAKQPQHF
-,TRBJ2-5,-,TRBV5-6,TGTGCCAGCAGCTTGGACGGAGAGCAGTACTTC,CASSLDGEQYF
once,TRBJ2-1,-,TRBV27,TGTGCCAGCACCAGGGCTGGCGGGGTCGGCAATGAGCAGTTCTTC,CASTRAGGVGNEQFF
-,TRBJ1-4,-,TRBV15,TGTGCCACCAGCAGAGCACATACAGGGTCCTCCGCTGAAAAACTGTTTTTT,CATSRAHTGSSAEKLFF
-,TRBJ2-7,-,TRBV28,TGTGCCAGCAGCCAAGGACACCCCTACGAGCAGTACTTC,CASSQGHPYEQYF
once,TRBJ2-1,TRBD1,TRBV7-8,TGTGCCAGCAGCTTTTCACAGGGGTCTATTACGAATGAGCAGTTCTTC,CASSFSQGSITNEQFF
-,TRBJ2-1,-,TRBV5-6,TGTGCCAGCAGTCTAGGTCTAAAGGGTGAGCAGTTCTTC,CASSLGLKGEQFF
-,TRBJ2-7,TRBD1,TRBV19,TGTGCCAGTAGTATTACTTGGGCAGGGGGCAAATTCGAACCAACCTACGAGCAGTACTTC,CASSITWAGGKFEPTYEQYF
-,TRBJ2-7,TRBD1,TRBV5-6,TGTGCCAGCAGCTTGGTAGGGGGCTCGGCCTACGAGCAGTACTTC,CASSLVGGSAYEQYF
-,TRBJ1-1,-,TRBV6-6,TGTGCCAGCAGGGACAGACTGGGTGCGATGAACACTGAAGCTTTCTTT,CASRDRLGAMNTEAFF
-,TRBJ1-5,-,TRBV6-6,TGTGCCAGCAGTCCCCAGGGGTCAGGTCAGCCCCAGCATTTT,CASSPQGSGQPQHF
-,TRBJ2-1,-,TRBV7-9,TGTGCCAGCAGCTTCGGGAGTCAGCCCTACAATGAGCAGTTCTTC,CASSFGSQPYNEQFF
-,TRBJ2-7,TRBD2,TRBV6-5,TGTGCCAGCCGAATGACCGGGACTAGCGGGTACGAGCAGTACTTC,CASRMTGTSGYEQYF
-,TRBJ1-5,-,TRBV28,TGTGCCAGCATTTTCAACGGGGCCCGGGAGCCCCAGCATTTT,CASIFNGAREPQHF
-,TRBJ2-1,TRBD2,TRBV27,TGTGCCAGCAGACGAGCGGGGTCCGATGAGCAGTTCTTC,CASRRAGSDEQFF
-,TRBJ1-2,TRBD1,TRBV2,TGTGCCAGCGCACAGGGGAACTATGGCTACACCTTC,CASAQGNYGYTF
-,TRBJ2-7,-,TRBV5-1,TGCGCCAGCAGCCCTGCTCAGGGGGGGTCTAGCCGGGCCCCCTACGAGCAGTACTTC,CASSPAQGGSSRAPYEQYF
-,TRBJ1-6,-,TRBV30,TGTGCCTGGAGAGAGCAGGGGAATTCACCCCTCCACTTT,CAWREQGNSPLHF
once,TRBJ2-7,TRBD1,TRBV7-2,TGTGCCAGCAGCTCTAGGACAGGGGGCTACGAGCAGTACTTC,CASSSRTGGYEQYF
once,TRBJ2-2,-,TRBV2,TGTGCCAGCAGTGAAGTAGTCAGGGTTACCGGGGAGCTGTTTTTT,CASSEVVRVTGELFF
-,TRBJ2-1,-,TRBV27,TGTGCCAGCAGTTCAGTGACGGTGTCCTACAATGAGCAGTTCTTC,CASSSVTVSYNEQFF